Listed below are T cell receptor beta chains from one sample, sequenced in a study of blood T cell repertoires in COVID-19. Here immunoSEQ multiplex PCR was the method, and the copy in TCRdb shows in-frame clones only, minus some. This sample carries just under 65,000 clones, over 65% of them seen once, and the ten largest clones take 11% to 15%. Sequencing input: peripheral blood. The receptors shown here come from a man in his 60s with COVID-19, enrolled during active disease. Both conserved end residues are part of each CDR3. The order of the fields is clone size, V gene, D gene, J gene, CDR3 DNA, CDR3 protein. A D gene is named only where the DNA matches it firmly. Clone size appears in some rows only: once, few, many, or a class for an expanded clone.

abundance: -; v_gene: TRBV2; d_gene: -; j_gene: TRBJ1-5; CDR3nt: TGTGCCAGCAGGCTCTACAGGGATCAAAGGGATCAGCCCCAGCATTTT; CDR3aa: CASRLYRDQRDQPQHF
abundance: once; v_gene: TRBV6-5; d_gene: TRBD1; j_gene: TRBJ1-6; CDR3nt: TGTGCCAGCAGTCCCGACAGGGGAAGAACACCCCTCCACTTT; CDR3aa: CASSPDRGRTPLHF
abundance: -; v_gene: TRBV5-1; d_gene: -; j_gene: TRBJ2-2; CDR3nt: TGCGCCAGCAGCGGGGTTAGCGCAGCCACCGGGGAGCTGTTTTTT; CDR3aa: CASSGVSAATGELFF
abundance: -; v_gene: TRBV28; d_gene: -; j_gene: TRBJ1-6; CDR3nt: TGTGCCAGCAGTTTAATACCAGATAATTCACCCCTCCACTTT; CDR3aa: CASSLIPDNSPLHF
abundance: -; v_gene: TRBV11-2; d_gene: -; j_gene: TRBJ2-1; CDR3nt: TGTGCCAGCAGCTTAGGGTCGGGACAATTCTTC; CDR3aa: CASSLGSGQFF
abundance: -; v_gene: TRBV11-2; d_gene: TRBD2; j_gene: TRBJ2-1; CDR3nt: TGTGCCAGCAGCTTAAACCACGGTAGCGGGGGAGGGTCCTACAATGAGCAGTTCTTC; CDR3aa: CASSLNHGSGGGSYNEQFF
abundance: few; v_gene: TRBV19; d_gene: TRBD1; j_gene: TRBJ2-1; CDR3nt: TGTGCCAGTAGTATCTCAGGGGGTGATGAGCAGTTCTTC; CDR3aa: CASSISGGDEQFF
abundance: -; v_gene: TRBV11-3; d_gene: -; j_gene: TRBJ1-2; CDR3nt: TGTGCCAGCAGCTTGGATGGACAGACGGGCAGACTCAACGGCTACACCTTC; CDR3aa: CASSLDGQTGRLNGYTF
abundance: -; v_gene: TRBV5-1; d_gene: TRBD2; j_gene: TRBJ2-3; CDR3nt: TGCGCCAGCAGCTTGGTCTTTGCGGGGGGGCCGACAGATACGCAGTATTTT; CDR3aa: CASSLVFAGGPTDTQYF
abundance: -; v_gene: TRBV7-9; d_gene: -; j_gene: TRBJ2-1; CDR3nt: TGTGCCAGCAGCCTCTTGGGAGCCTTCGGCGGTGAGCAGTTCTTC; CDR3aa: CASSLLGAFGGEQFF
abundance: -; v_gene: TRBV19; d_gene: TRBD2; j_gene: TRBJ2-1; CDR3nt: TGTGCCAGTAAACCACTAGCGGGAGGTGGCAATGAGCAGTTCTTC; CDR3aa: CASKPLAGGGNEQFF
abundance: medium-sized; v_gene: TRBV3-1/TRBV3-2; d_gene: -; j_gene: TRBJ1-4; CDR3nt: TGTGCCAGCAGCCAAGGATGGGGGGATGAAAAACTGTTTTTT; CDR3aa: CASSQGWGDEKLFF
abundance: once; v_gene: TRBV2; d_gene: -; j_gene: TRBJ2-3; CDR3nt: TGTGCCAGCAGTGTTCAGGGGCGACTTTTTGACGGGCAGTATTTT; CDR3aa: CASSVQGRLFDGQYF
abundance: -; v_gene: TRBV28; d_gene: -; j_gene: TRBJ1-1; CDR3nt: TGTGCCAGCTTTCCTCGGACAGCGAACACTGAAGCTTTCTTT; CDR3aa: CASFPRTANTEAFF
abundance: -; v_gene: TRBV5-1; d_gene: TRBD1; j_gene: TRBJ2-1; CDR3nt: TGCGCCAGCAGCTGGACAGGAGCTCCCTACAATGAGCAGTTCTTC; CDR3aa: CASSWTGAPYNEQFF
abundance: -; v_gene: TRBV27; d_gene: TRBD1; j_gene: TRBJ2-5; CDR3nt: TGTGCCAGCAGTCCGGGACAGGTACAAGAGACCCAGTACTTC; CDR3aa: CASSPGQVQETQYF
abundance: many; v_gene: TRBV3-1/TRBV3-2; d_gene: TRBD1; j_gene: TRBJ2-7; CDR3nt: TGTGCCAGCAGCTCCTACGGGACAGGGACTTACGAGCAGTACTTC; CDR3aa: CASSSYGTGTYEQYF
abundance: few; v_gene: TRBV29-1; d_gene: -; j_gene: TRBJ2-1; CDR3nt: TGCAGCTCCGAACGGGGGAGGTTAAACAATGAGCAGTTCTTC; CDR3aa: CSSERGRLNNEQFF